Listed here are 25 T cell receptor beta chains from one sample, sequenced in a study of shared clonotypes between healthy human individuals. Using immunoSEQ multiplex PCR, the repertoire was profiled, and TCRdb retains in-frame clones only, with some absent. The data contain 2 million to 2.5 million clones, roughly 93% of them singletons. Sample: naive CD4+ T cells from PBMCs. Subset defined: CD45RA+ positively selected. The source of these receptors is a man aged 18 to 30 in good health. Some clones in this sample may be carry-over from other donors' samples.

This sequence joins TRBV15 and TRBJ1-4; no reliable D call. Germline CDR1 LNHNV, CDR2 YYDKDF (reference sequence). Deletions cut 1 base from V and 8 bases from J, with 11 bases between. This CDR3 has 14 residues. CDR3 amino acids: CATSRAPMGEKLFF. The DNA of the CDR3 is TGTGCCACCAGCAGAGCACCGATGGGGGAAAAACTGTTTTTT.

The chain links TRBV7-9 to TRBJ2-2, with 8 bases fitting TRBD1. J gave up 0 bases and V 5 bases, and 11 bases lay outside the gene matches. CDR1 and CDR2 from the germline V gene are SEHNR and FQNEAQ (reference sequence). The CDR3 loop spans 18 amino acids. CDR3 in amino acids: CASSGTGWPYANTGELFF. In DNA form, the CDR3 reads TGTGCCAGCAGCGGGACAGGTTGGCCTTACGCGAACACCGGGGAGCTGTTTTTT.

This chain connects TRBV11-2 to TRBJ2-3; no definite D call. Germline-derived CDR1 and CDR2 are SGHAT and FQNNGV. V lost 6 bases to trimming and J lost 0 bases, with 10 bases between them. The CDR3 extends over 14 amino acids. The CDR3 reads CASSRLGSTDTQYF. DNA of the CDR3: TGTGCCAGCAGTCGTCTAGGGAGCACAGATACGCAGTATTTT.

This clone was picked up one time. The rearrangement joins TRBV21-1 to TRBJ2-2; TRBD1 was called by the table and not checked on the DNA. TRBV21-1 is listed as a pseudogene. This CDR3 comprises 17 residues. For the CDR3, the DNA is TGTGCCAGCAGTCCCATTGCCGGGACAGGGGCTTCCGGGGAGCTGTTTTTT. Translation: CASSPIAGTGASGELFF.

The genes are TRBV11-3 and TRBJ1-3, with TRBD1 identical over 8 bases. The CDR3 spans 16 residues. J lost 0 bases, V lost 4 bases, and 5 bases had no gene match. From germline, CDR1 is SGHNT and CDR2 YENEEA. CDR3 amino acids: CASSSAGGFSGNTIYF. The CDR3, as DNA: TGTGCCAGCAGCTCTGCAGGGGGCTTCTCTGGAAACACCATATATTTT.

In regard to this clone: This specimen includes other DNA sequences encoding the same CDR3. The gene calls are TRBV11-2 and TRBJ2-7; 9 nucleotides line up with TRBD1. The germline gives CDR1 SGHAT, CDR2 FQNNGV. V trimming: 5 bases; J trimming: 5 bases; junction bases outside the gene matches: 4. The length of the CDR3 is 13 residues. The CDR3 loop reads CASSQDRGDEQYF. CDR3 DNA sequence: TGTGCCAGCAGCCAAGACAGGGGGGACGAGCAGTACTTC.

The chain joins TRBV10-2 to TRBJ2-3; D is possibly TRBD2 (6 bases). CDR1 WSHSY and CDR2 SAAADI come from the germline V gene. This CDR3 comprises 12 residues. Between the trimmed V and J ends, which lost 8 bases and 4 bases, there was a span of 10 bases. The DNA for the CDR3 is TGCGCCAGCTCCCCGGGGGCAGATACGCAGTATTTT. Its translation is CASSPGADTQYF.

V and J are TRBV10-3 and TRBJ1-4; D not resolved. CDR1 and CDR2 from the germline V gene are ENHRY and SYGVKD. Trimming cost V 6 bases and J 0 bases, with 20 bases left between them. CDR3 length: 18 residues. CDR3 nucleotide sequence: TGTGCCATCAGCCAGCGCGGGGTCGCATCAGCAACTAATGAAAAACTGTTTTTT. The encoded protein is CAISQRGVASATNEKLFF.

This chain links TRBV2 with TRBJ1-4, with D unclear. V lost 7 bases and J 1 base, leaving 7 bases between the germline ends. The CDR3 has 13 residues. The germline CDR1 and CDR2 sequences are SNHLY and FYNNEI. CDR3: CASMPRTNEKLFF. In DNA form, the CDR3 reads TGTGCCAGCATGCCGAGAACTAATGAAAAACTGTTTTTT. Full variable domain (rest looked up from reference TRBV2 and TRBJ1-4): EPEVTQTPSHQVTQMGQEVILRCVPISNHLYFYWYRQILGQKVEFLVSFYNNEISEKSEIFDDQFSVERPDGSNFTLKIRSTKLEDSAMYFCASMPRTNEKLFFGSGTQLSVL.

The chain combines TRBV27 with TRBJ1-2; D might be TRBD1 (6 bases). Trimming pared 6 bases from V and 4 bases from J, leaving 18 bases between. The CDR3 is made up of 15 amino acids. Germline CDR1 is MNHEY and CDR2 is SMNVEV (reference sequence). CDR3 in DNA: TGTGCCAGCAGAGATATTCATCGGGACATCTATGGCTACACCTTC. As protein: CASRDIHRDIYGYTF.

Points on this clone: Within the sample, other DNA sequences also encode this same CDR3. The rearrangement joins TRBV5-1 to TRBJ2-7, with 8 bases lining up with TRBD1. The CDR3 length is 14 residues. V lost 4 bases to trimming and J lost 3 bases; unmatched junction nucleotides: 6. Germline CDR1 is SGHRS and CDR2 is YFSETQ. CDR3 sequence: CASSPGTGDYEQYF. CDR3 bases: TGCGCCAGCAGCCCCGGGACAGGAGACTACGAGCAGTACTTC.

This clone came up once. V usage is TRBV18 and J usage is TRBJ1-4; maybe TRBD1 (5 bases). This CDR3 comprises 16 residues. Trimming took 5 bases from V and 0 from J, leaving 13 bases between them. Germline lookup yields CDR1 KGHSH and CDR2 LQKENI. CDR3 coding DNA: TGTGCCAGCTCAAAGTCCCAGGGTTCAACTAATGAAAAACTGTTTTTT. Residues: CASSKSQGSTNEKLFF.

The V and J genes are TRBV21-1 and TRBJ1-2. TRBV21-1 is a recognized pseudogene. This CDR3 comprises 12 residues. CDR3 DNA: TGTGCCAGCAGCAAAGGGCAGGACCGTTACACCTTC. Encoded protein: CASSKGQDRYTF.

This chain links TRBV30 with TRBJ1-1; D perhaps matches TRBD1 (5 bases). Trimming pared 3 bases from V and 4 bases from J, leaving 18 bases between. Germline loops: CDR1 GTSNPN, CDR2 SVGIG (reference sequence). The CDR3 contains 15 residues. DNA for the CDR3: TGTGCCTGGAGGCCGGGACTGAGGTATAGCACTGAAGCTTTCTTT. This sequence encodes CAWRPGLRYSTEAFF.

V and J are TRBV10-3 and TRBJ1-5; D not resolved. Germline CDR1 is ENHRY and CDR2 is SYGVKD. The CDR3 runs 15 residues. Trimming pared 3 bases from V and 4 bases from J, leaving 13 bases between. CDR3 bases: TGTGCCATCAGTGACTCCGTACGGGGTAATCAGCCCCAGCATTTT. It specifies CAISDSVRGNQPQHF.

With respect to this clone: The identical CDR3 is also encoded by other nucleotide sequences in the sample. The CDR3 coding sequence is TGTGCCAGCAGTTTATCCGGGACAAACACCGGGGAGCTGTTTTTT. Encoded protein: CASSLSGTNTGELFF. This chain uses TRBV28 with TRBJ2-2, with D possibly TRBD1 on 6 matching bases. Trimming cost V 1 base and J 2 bases, with 8 bases left between them. This CDR3 comprises 15 residues. Germline V gene sequence: CDR1 MDHEN, CDR2 SYDVKM.

The CDR3 here is CASSLDRVIYEQYF. CDR3 nucleotides: TGCGCCAGCAGCTTGGACAGGGTGATCTACGAGCAGTACTTC. This chain links TRBV5-1 with TRBJ2-7; possible D gene TRBD1, 6 bases. Germline loops: CDR1 SGHRS, CDR2 YFSETQ. V was cut by 0 bases and J by 3 bases, with 10 bases left in between. There are 14 residues in the CDR3.

V usage is TRBV7-2 and J usage is TRBJ2-5, with 12 bases aligning to TRBD1. CDR3 length: 15 amino acids. CDR1 is SGHTA and CDR2 is FQGNSA in the germline V gene. Trimming removed 0 bases from V and 10 bases from J; junction bases left unmatched: 6. The CDR3 nucleotides read TGTGCCAGCAGCTTAGCGGGACAGGGGGCGCAGTACCAGTACTTC. This sequence encodes CASSLAGQGAQYQYF.

The gene calls are TRBV28 and TRBJ2-1; 10 bases align to TRBD1. Germline loops: CDR1 MDHEN, CDR2 SYDVKM. V was pared by 3 bases and J by 10 bases, with 9 bases of the junction left unmatched. This CDR3 contains 15 residues. The CDR3 DNA reads as TGTGCCAGCAGTTTTTCGCCCGGGACAGGGGTCGAGCAGTTCTTC. This codes for CASSFSPGTGVEQFF. Full variable domain (rest looked up from reference TRBV28 and TRBJ2-1): DVKVTQSSRYLVKRTGEKVFLECVQDMDHENMFWYRQDPGLGLRLIYFSYDVKMKEKGDIPEGYSVSREKKERFSLILESASTNQTSMYLCASSFSPGTGVEQFFGPGTRLTVL.

A single count supports this clone. The chain joins TRBV28 to TRBJ1-4; weak D call: TRBD1 (5 bases). Germline CDR1 reads MDHEN; CDR2 reads SYDVKM. The CDR3 is 13 residues long. V lost 9 bases, J lost 4 bases, and 12 bases lay in between. In DNA form, the CDR3 reads TGTGCCAGTACCCCGGGGGATAATGAAAAACTGTTTTTT. It codes for CASTPGDNEKLFF. The entire variable domain, with the rest obtained from reference TRBV28 and TRBJ1-4, is as follows: DVKVTQSSRYLVKRTGEKVFLECVQDMDHENMFWYRQDPGLGLRLIYFSYDVKMKEKGDIPEGYSVSREKKERFSLILESASTNQTSMYLCASTPGDNEKLFFGSGTQLSVL.

The J gene is TRBJ2-3, the V gene TRBV2; D remains ambiguous. V lost 6 bases to trimming and J lost 3 bases, with 7 bases between them. Germline V gene data show CDR1 as SNHLY and CDR2 as FYNNEI. The CDR3 is 12 residues long. The CDR3 DNA sequence: TGTGCCAGCAGGATAGGGACAGATACGCAGTATTTT. Translation: CASRIGTDTQYF.

The CDR3 DNA reads as TGTGCCAGCTCACGACAAGAGGGGGAGGGAGCTTTCTTT. Translating gives CASSRQEGEGAFF. V is TRBV18 and J is TRBJ1-1; tentatively, D is TRBD1 (6 bases). Trimming removed 4 bases at V and 10 bases at J, with 16 bases between. Germline loops: CDR1 KGHSH, CDR2 LQKENI. The length of the CDR3 is 13 residues.

This CDR3 reads CASTGRDHNEQFF. Here the CDR3 DNA reads TGTGCCAGTACAGGGCGGGACCACAATGAGCAGTTCTTC. The chain couples TRBV19 to TRBJ2-1; tentatively, D is TRBD2 (6 bases). Per the germline V gene, CDR1 is LNHDA and CDR2 is SQIVND (reference sequence). The CDR3 length is 13 residues. The V end was cut by 7 bases, the J end by 5 bases, with 12 bases between.

This clone was found once. The V call is TRBV7-3, the J call TRBJ2-2, with D unresolved. V lost 5 bases to trimming and J lost 6 bases, with 19 bases between them. Germline assignment: CDR1 SGHTA and CDR2 FQGTGA. This CDR3 spans 16 amino acids. The CDR3 DNA is TGTGCCAGCAGCCCACAGACTCAAGCAAGCGCCGGGGAGCTGTTTTTT. It specifies CASSPQTQASAGELFF. Supplemented by reference TRBV7-3 and TRBJ2-2, the full variable domain reads GAGVSQTPSNKVTEKGKYVELRCDPISGHTALYWYRQSLGQGPEFLIYFQGTGAADDSGLPNDRFFAVRPEGSVSTLKIQRTERGDSAVYLCASSPQTQASAGELFFGEGSRLTVL.

Comments on this clone: Other DNA sequences in the same sample also yield this CDR3. The gene calls are TRBV9 and TRBJ1-2; perhaps TRBD1 as D (5 bases). Germline assignment: CDR1 SGDLS and CDR2 YYNGEE. The CDR3 loop spans 14 amino acids. V lost 2 bases to trimming and J lost 3 bases, with 11 bases between them. The CDR3 sequence: CASSVDLGDYGYTF. CDR3 sequence (DNA): TGTGCCAGCAGCGTGGATCTAGGGGACTATGGCTACACCTTC. The whole variable domain, filled in from reference TRBV9 and TRBJ1-2, reads DSGVTQTPKHLITATGQRVTLRCSPRSGDLSVYWYQQSLDQGLQFLIQYYNGEERAKGNILERFSAQQFPDLHSELNLSSLELGDSALYFCASSVDLGDYGYTFGSGTRLTVV.